This T cell receptor beta chain came from a study of CD8 T cells in Susac syndrome (dated by TCRdb to between 2017 and 2020). About the full investigation: Of the Susac syndrome patients who were sequenced, roughly eight were in clinical remission while six had clinically active disease. The study used repertoire sequencing to test whether antigen drove CD8+ T cell activation and differentiation in Susac syndrome. At blood withdrawal, Susac syndrome patients were therapy-naive, treated with corticosteroids (with IVIg additionally given to some), or treated with IVIg alone.

V drops 2 bases and J drops 5 bases, leaving 2 bases in between. Taken from the germline V gene (reference sequence), the CDR1 and CDR2 loops are MNHNY and SVGAGI. Counted from cysteine to phenylalanine, this CDR3 has 11 amino acids. Solely the CDR3 DNA is kept, with 33 bases framed from the first base. Peripheral blood CD8+ and CD4+ T cells from healthy donors, Susac syndrome patients and multiple sclerosis patients were profiled by high-throughput TCR beta sequencing. Recently defined diagnostic criteria for definite or probable disease were met by the Susac syndrome patients. Bulk CD8+ and CD4+ T cells were purified magnetically by negative isolation, whereas CD8+ TEMRA cells were enriched by FACS. Blood was drawn into EDTA tubes, processed within 24 hours, and PBMCs were isolated by density gradient centrifugation. PBMCs intended for TCR sequencing were cryopreserved in liquid nitrogen and were subsequently thawed in a 37 degrees C water bath. The sorted or isolated CD4+, CD8+ and CD8+ TEMRA cells had a purity of 90% or higher.

Overall results and qualifications from the work: No clonal expansion was detected in the CD4+ T cell repertoire of Susac syndrome patients. The number of individuals in the TCR sequencing and HLA analysis was acknowledged as relatively small.

RNA was extracted using the RNeasy kit, and roughly 0.45 to 1 microgram was reverse transcribed with random hexamers. The immunoSEQ multiplex PCR assay, which covers 54 Vbeta and 13 Jbeta segments, was used to amplify TCR beta CDR3 regions. Bias from PCR amplification was corrected by using a synthetic template baseline for primer optimization and for computational correction. The paper's processing steps were these. Reads were assigned to V, D and J genes according to IMGT and analyzed in immunoSEQ Analyzer, with only productive sequences retained. Clonality was calculated as one minus the Shannon entropy normalized by log2 of the number of productive unique sequences. Public and private clones were assessed among the 100 most prevalent clones of each patient and control. Susac-specific clones were defined as absent from healthy and MS cohorts, over a thousand published viral clones and other ImmuneACCESS disease sequences. The raw public reads went through TCRdb reprocessing: fastp at Q25, MiXCR clone calling, in-frame beta chains kept. Every CDR3 protein is listed once, alongside the most common genes and DNA of its rows. These V and J calls are TCRdb output, not the study's own analysis. For this sample the table gives 150,000 or so distinct CDR3 sequences, of which 90% to 95% were detected only once. About 0.16% of the sample goes to the ten largest clones.

This clonotype was counted a single time. What antigen it recognizes has not been identified. Base qualities were left out, and no much larger clone turns up one base away. One read yields weak evidence. The TCR was taken from a human donor with Susac syndrome. The sequencing sample was made of CD4+ T cells from PBMCs. Recombination joined TRBV6-6 with TRBJ2-3, with the identity of the D gene unclear. The CDR3 region reads CASSYKDTQYF. The DNA reads TGTGCCAGCAGTTACAAAGATACGCAGTATTTT.